A selection of T cell receptor beta chains follows, all from one sample in a study of blood T cells in healthy people across ages. Using its own MiXCR run on the 5' RACE reads, TCRdb lists one record per CDR3 protein. Of 750,000 to 950,000 distinct CDR3 sequences listed, about 27% are singletons. The same sample was also used in a study of T cells of mothers and their children.

Sequenced: blood. Every receptor here comes from a middle-aged woman in good health. Each CDR3 is given with its conserved first and last residue. The D gene is left open where the match is weak. Clone size appears in some rows only: once, few, many, or a class for an expanded clone.

abundance: many
j_gene: TRBJ2-7
v_gene: TRBV20-1
d_gene: .
CDR3nt: TGCAGTGCTAGTCCGCCGGGACTTTCGACCTACGAGCAGTACTTC
CDR3aa: CSASPPGLSTYEQYF

abundance: many
j_gene: TRBJ2-7
v_gene: TRBV12-3/TRBV12-4
d_gene: TRBD2
CDR3nt: TGTGCCAGCAGTTCCTCGGTCAGGGAGGGAACCTACGAGCAGTACTTC
CDR3aa: CASSSSVREGTYEQYF

abundance: many
j_gene: TRBJ2-7
v_gene: TRBV6-5
d_gene: .
CDR3nt: TGTGCCAGCAGTTACGCCGGGACGAACGAGCAGTACTTC
CDR3aa: CASSYAGTNEQYF

abundance: many
j_gene: TRBJ2-3
v_gene: TRBV29-1
d_gene: TRBD1
CDR3nt: TGCAGCGTTGGTAGGGGACAGAGCACAGATACGCAGTATTTT
CDR3aa: CSVGRGQSTDTQYF

abundance: .
j_gene: TRBJ1-2
v_gene: TRBV5-5
d_gene: TRBD1
CDR3nt: TGTGCCAGCAGCACAGGGGGCCCTAACTATGGCTACACCTTC
CDR3aa: CASSTGGPNYGYTF

abundance: .
j_gene: TRBJ1-1
v_gene: TRBV12-3/TRBV12-4
d_gene: .
CDR3nt: TGTGCCAGCAGTTTAGGTGGGGTATATGGCACTGAAGCTTTCTTT
CDR3aa: CASSLGGVYGTEAFF

abundance: few
j_gene: TRBJ2-1
v_gene: TRBV27
d_gene: .
CDR3nt: TGTGCCAGCAGAGACCGTGGACGGCACAATGAGCAGTTCTTC
CDR3aa: CASRDRGRHNEQFF

abundance: .
j_gene: TRBJ1-2
v_gene: TRBV7-3
d_gene: .
CDR3nt: TGTGCCGGCAGCAGGACATCCCGCAACTACGGCTACACCTTC
CDR3aa: CAGSRTSRNYGYTF

abundance: .
j_gene: TRBJ1-4
v_gene: TRBV7-9
d_gene: .
CDR3nt: TGTGCCAGCAGCCCCTGGGACATGCAGAATGAAAAACTGTTTTTT
CDR3aa: CASSPWDMQNEKLFF

abundance: .
j_gene: TRBJ2-3
v_gene: TRBV4-2
d_gene: TRBD1
CDR3nt: TGTGCCAGCAGCCAAGTAGGGACAGGGGGCTCTAGCACAGATACGCAGTATTTT
CDR3aa: CASSQVGTGGSSTDTQYF

abundance: .
j_gene: TRBJ1-1
v_gene: TRBV5-4
d_gene: .
CDR3nt: TGTGCCAGCAGCGGACCGGGACGGTTGAACCCTGAAGCTTTCTTT
CDR3aa: CASSGPGRLNPEAFF

abundance: .
j_gene: TRBJ1-2
v_gene: TRBV27
d_gene: TRBD1
CDR3nt: TGTGCCAGCAGAAGGACAGGGGAAATCTATGGCTACACCTTC
CDR3aa: CASRRTGEIYGYTF

abundance: many
j_gene: TRBJ2-5
v_gene: TRBV29-1
d_gene: TRBD2
CDR3nt: TGCAGCGTTGTGGGACTAGCGGCAGAGACCCAGTACTTC
CDR3aa: CSVVGLAAETQYF

abundance: many
j_gene: TRBJ2-6
v_gene: TRBV20-1
d_gene: .
CDR3nt: TGCAGTGCTCCGTTCTCTGGGGCCAACGTCCTGACTTTC
CDR3aa: CSAPFSGANVLTF

abundance: many
j_gene: TRBJ2-1
v_gene: TRBV12-3/TRBV12-4
d_gene: TRBD1
CDR3nt: TGTGCCAGTAAAGACAGGGGCCGCAATGAGCAGTTCTTC
CDR3aa: CASKDRGRNEQFF

abundance: .
j_gene: TRBJ1-5
v_gene: TRBV6-5
d_gene: TRBD1
CDR3nt: TGTGCCAGCAGGCGACAGGGGGTGGGCAATCAGCCCCAGCATTTT
CDR3aa: CASRRQGVGNQPQHF

abundance: .
j_gene: TRBJ1-1
v_gene: TRBV10-3
d_gene: TRBD1
CDR3nt: TGTGCCATCAGTGCACCGGGACAGGGGGCTGAAGCTTTCTTT
CDR3aa: CAISAPGQGAEAFF

abundance: .
j_gene: TRBJ1-1
v_gene: TRBV7-2
d_gene: TRBD1
CDR3nt: TGTGCCAGCAGCTTAGGGACAGGGGGCAGTGAAGCTTTCTTT
CDR3aa: CASSLGTGGSEAFF

abundance: .
j_gene: TRBJ2-5
v_gene: TRBV5-4
d_gene: .
CDR3nt: TGTGCCAGCAGCTTGGAGAAGACACAAGAGACCCAGTACTTC
CDR3aa: CASSLEKTQETQYF

abundance: many
j_gene: TRBJ2-3
v_gene: TRBV20-1
d_gene: .
CDR3nt: TGCAGTGCTAGAGATTTGGGGTCAGATACGCAGTATTTT
CDR3aa: CSARDLGSDTQYF

abundance: .
j_gene: TRBJ2-1
v_gene: TRBV27
d_gene: TRBD2
CDR3nt: TGTGCCAGCAGTTTAACTAGCGGGTTCCCCTACAATGAGCAGTTCTTC
CDR3aa: CASSLTSGFPYNEQFF

abundance: .
j_gene: TRBJ2-7
v_gene: TRBV18
d_gene: .
CDR3nt: TGTGCCAGCTCACCACCTCACAGATACCACGAGCAGTACTTC
CDR3aa: CASSPPHRYHEQYF

abundance: .
j_gene: TRBJ2-7
v_gene: TRBV29-1
d_gene: .
CDR3nt: TGCAGCGTTGGGGCGGATGCCTACGAGCAGTACTTC
CDR3aa: CSVGADAYEQYF

abundance: few
j_gene: TRBJ1-5
v_gene: TRBV20-1
d_gene: TRBD1
CDR3nt: TGCAGTGCTAGATCAAAAACAGGGGGCCATTTCAATCAGCCCCAGCATTTT
CDR3aa: CSARSKTGGHFNQPQHF

abundance: many
j_gene: TRBJ2-1
v_gene: TRBV6-1
d_gene: TRBD2
CDR3nt: TGTGCCAGCAGTGATACCACTAGCGGGGGGGCAAATGAGCAGTTCTTC
CDR3aa: CASSDTTSGGANEQFF